This TCR beta chain was sequenced in a study of vaccination effects on CD4 cells after COVID-19 (dated by TCRdb to 2021 to 2024). Looking at the study overall: Participants received two doses of either the BNT162b2 or the mRNA-1273 mRNA SARS-CoV-2 vaccine. The study compared SARS-CoV-2 spike-specific CD4+ TCR repertoires before and after mRNA vaccination in COVID-19 convalescent patients and infection-naive vaccine recipients. A total of 10 COVID-19 convalescent patients and a handful of SARS-CoV-2-naive healthy vaccine recipients were included in the full study. Cultures from other donors in the study were sequenced with the Oncomine TCR Beta short-read assay on an Illumina iSeq 100. Study-wide findings and limitations: Clones induced by infection and clones induced by vaccination both contracted markedly at late timepoints after vaccination, which fits with T cell responses waning over time. The study was limited by a small number of convalescent patients and lacked early post-infection timepoints. In healthy vaccine recipients, vaccine-induced clones were almost all SARS-CoV-2 mono-reactive, with only 1 of 255 being cross-reactive with common cold coronaviruses.

Trimming costs V 1 base and J 4 bases, and their ends lie 16 bases apart. The germline V gene encodes CDR1 PRHDT and CDR2 FYEKMQ (reference sequence). Spanning cysteine to phenylalanine, the CDR3 consists of 16 amino acids. The only DNA kept is the CDR3, 48 bases in frame from the first base. Note on this clone: The antigen it binds to is not known. Base qualities are not at hand, and no much larger clone is one base apart.

In the ViraFEST assay, PBMC were stimulated with viral peptide pools, and TCR sequencing was then used to find antigen-specific CD4+ T cell clonotypes based on their expansion. After 10 to 11 days of culture, CD4+ T cells were isolated with the EasySep CD4+ T cell isolation kit. None of the healthy vaccine recipients had a prior SARS-CoV-2 infection, which was confirmed by nucleocapsid antibody tests that came back negative both before and after vaccination. Two million PBMC per well were cultured in IMDM with around 5% human AB serum, 10 IU/ml IL-2 and gentamicin, plus 10 ug/ml peptides. On days 3 and 7, half of the culture medium was replaced with fresh IL-2-containing medium. Unless noted otherwise, every peptide stimulation condition was grown in triplicate wells. PBMC were separated from whole blood using Ficoll-Paque Plus gradient centrifugation and were then either cryopreserved at -140C or used fresh. The overlapping peptide pools covered the spike proteins of SARS-CoV-2 and of the common cold coronaviruses HCoV-NL63, HCoV-OC43 and HCoV-229E. Genomic DNA was extracted from cultured CD4+ T cells with the QIAamp micro DNA kit.

The method was the immunoSEQ multiplex PCR assay. DNA from the CD4+ T cells that had been cultured and isolated underwent TCR beta CDR3 sequencing. Under the source paper's analysis protocol: Non-productive TCR sequences were removed, reads were trimmed to the CDR3 region, and CDR3s of at least 7 amino acids were retained. Antigen-specific clonotypes were identified using the MANAFEST web app by comparison of expansion in peptide wells against reference cultures. Positive clones required FDR<0.05 expansion versus reference and all other wells, odds ratio above 5, and frequency above 0.1% in two replicate wells. Clonotypes significantly expanded in SARS-CoV-2 spike wells and in at least one common cold coronavirus spike condition were defined as cross-reactive. Levenshtein distance calculated with the stringdist R package was used to assess CDR3 similarity, and unrooted trees were constructed with ape in R 3.6.1. TCRdb mirrors the immuneACCESS table, restricted to in-frame sequences. Some clones are absent from its copies; in checked studies, under half trace to an unresolved V gene, and the reason for the others is unknown. V, J and clone size reflect that table, while D and trimming were determined from the DNA. The sample profile shows tens of thousands of clones; roughly 70% of them were found once. The ten largest make up around 18% of the sample.

Sequencing used CD4+ T cells from PBMCs cultured with SARS-CoV-2 spike peptides, obtained before COVID-19 vaccination. The sample's cell subset or site label, decoded: SARS-CoV-2 spike overlapping peptide pool stimulation. The chain is assembled from TRBV13 and TRBJ1-1; the D gene is possibly TRBD1, with 6 bases matching. This clonotype was sampled from a human donor who received a COVID-19 vaccine. In nucleotide form, the sequence is TGTGCCAGCAGCTTAGTCGGGCAGGGGATAATCACTGAAGCTTTCTTT. This yields the protein CASSLVGQGIITEAFF.